The 27 T cell receptor beta chains reported below all come from one sample, sequenced in a study of blood T cell repertoires in COVID-19. Data came from immunoSEQ multiplex PCR; TCRdb stores just in-frame clones and leaves some out. The table records approximately 140,000 clones, 79% of them present only once. Source material: peripheral blood. Receptor source: a man in his sixties with acute or convalescent COVID-19.

This rearrangement joins TRBV30 to TRBJ2-7; the D is unclear. This CDR3 region has 12 residues. V was shortened by 3 bases and J by 2 bases, with 8 bases between the two germline ends. The germline CDR1 and CDR2 sequences are GTSNPN and SVGIG (reference sequence). CDR3 region: CAWRARTYEQYF. In nucleotides, the CDR3 is TGTGCCTGGAGGGCCCGTACCTACGAGCAGTACTTC.

The chain recombines TRBV5-1 with TRBJ1-1; 8 nucleotides line up with TRBD1. The germline gives CDR1 SGHRS, CDR2 YFSETQ. The CDR3 extends over 15 amino acids. The V and J ends lost 3 bases and 2 bases, in that order; junction bases with no gene match: 6. This CDR3 reads CASSWAGQANTEAFF. The CDR3 nucleotides are TGCGCCAGCAGCTGGGCGGGACAGGCAAACACTGAAGCTTTCTTT. Full variable domain (outside the CDR3, taken from reference TRBV5-1 and TRBJ1-1): KAGVTQTPRYLIKTRGQQVTLSCSPISGHRSVSWYQQTPGQGLQFLFEYFSETQRNKGNFPGRFSGRQFSNSRSEMNVSTLELGDSALYLCASSWAGQANTEAFFGQGTRLTVV.

The V and J genes are TRBV5-8 and TRBJ2-7; 8 nucleotides line up with TRBD1. Trimming took 7 bases from V and 4 from J; bases not matched to a gene: 10. The CDR3 is 14 residues long. The V gene's germline CDR1 is SGHTS and CDR2 YDEGEE. The CDR3 DNA reads as TGTGCCAGCTCTCGGGCAGGGGGCTTGTACGAGCAGTACTTC. Amino acids: CASSRAGGLYEQYF. Using reference TRBV5-8 and TRBJ2-7 for the parts outside the CDR3, the full variable domain is EAGVTQSPTHLIKTRGQQATLRCSPISGHTSVYWYQQALGLGLQFLLWYDEGEERNRGNFPPRFSGRQFPNYSSELNVNALELEDSALYLCASSRAGGLYEQYFGPGTRLTVT.

This clone was seen once. V is TRBV6-5 and J is TRBJ1-2; 10 nucleotides agree with TRBD1. The CDR3 length is 15 residues. Trimming cost V 2 bases and J 4 bases; bases outside gene matches: 4. Germline assignment: CDR1 MNHEY and CDR2 SVGAGI. The CDR3 region is CASSYVTGGGYGYTF. The CDR3 DNA follows: TGTGCCAGCAGTTACGTGACAGGGGGCGGCTATGGCTACACCTTC.

V gene TRBV25-1 combines with J gene TRBJ2-3; 9 nucleotides match TRBD1. The ends lost 7 bases at V and 0 bases at J; junction bases unmatched: 2. Germline values: CDR1 MGHDK, CDR2 SYGVNS. This CDR3 has 14 amino acids. For the CDR3, the DNA is TGTGCCAGCATAGACAGGGGGAGCACAGATACGCAGTATTTT. This codes for CASIDRGSTDTQYF. The full variable domain, with the rest looked up from reference TRBV25-1 and TRBJ2-3, is EADIYQTPRYLVIGTGKKITLECSQTMGHDKMYWYQQDPGMELHLIHYSYGVNSTEKGDLSSESTVSRIRTEHFPLTLESARPSHTSQYLCASIDRGSTDTQYFGPGTRLTVL.

This clone appeared a single time. The gene calls are TRBV5-4 and TRBJ1-2; a weak D match, TRBD1 (5 bases). V lost 4 bases and J 2 bases, leaving 21 bases between the germline ends. Germline CDR1 is SGHNT and CDR2 is YYREEE (reference sequence). The CDR3 has 17 residues. The CDR3 loop reads CASSRTAGGVANYGYTF. The CDR3 DNA sequence: TGTGCCAGCAGCCGTACCGCCGGGGGGGTTGCGAACTATGGCTACACCTTC.

The gene calls are TRBV6-5 and TRBJ1-1; D call uncertain. The CDR3 is made up of 13 amino acids. Looked up from germline, CDR1 is MNHEY and CDR2 is SVGAGI. V lost 1 base, J lost 1 base, and 4 bases lay in between. Here the CDR3 reads CASSYWRNTEAFF. In DNA, the CDR3 is TGTGCCAGCAGTTACTGGAGGAACACTGAAGCTTTCTTT.

The chain is built from TRBV27 and TRBJ2-7, with D possibly matching TRBD1 (5 bases). The germline V and J ends were trimmed by 0 bases and 1 base, with 7 bases remaining between them. CDR1 and CDR2 from the germline V gene are MNHEY and SMNVEV (reference sequence). This CDR3 region has 14 residues. CDR3 DNA: TGTGCCAGCAGTTTATCCCCAGGGTCCTACGAGCAGTACTTC. Amino acids: CASSLSPGSYEQYF.

The rearrangement uses TRBV19 and TRBJ1-5; TRBD1 matches 8 bases. Losses at the gene ends were 6 bases for V and 2 bases for J; bases not matched to a gene: 6. The CDR3 consists of 15 residues. The germline V gene has CDR1 LNHDA and CDR2 SQIVND (reference sequence). CDR3 bases: TGTGCCAGTAGGCCGACAGGGGTGGGCAATCAGCCCCAGCATTTT. This gives the protein CASRPTGVGNQPQHF.

V is TRBV5-1 and J is TRBJ2-1; D perhaps matches TRBD2 (5 bases). The CDR3 covers 14 residues. CDR1 and CDR2 from the germline V gene are SGHRS and YFSETQ. Trimming stripped 1 base from V and 8 bases from J, with 13 bases between. The CDR3 DNA reads as TGCGCCAGCAGCTTGCGAGATACTAGGGATGAGCAGTTCTTC. Protein: CASSLRDTRDEQFF.

This chain connects TRBV6-5 to TRBJ1-6; a weak D match, TRBD1 (6 bases). Trimming shortened V by 8 bases and J by 4 bases, and 15 bases separated the two germline ends. From germline, CDR1 is MNHEY and CDR2 SVGAGI. This CDR3 spans 15 amino acids. The CDR3 nucleotides read TGTGCCAGCCGTCCAGGGGCTGAATATAATTCACCCCTCCACTTT. Translated: CASRPGAEYNSPLHF.

This chain connects TRBV4-3 to TRBJ1-2; 7 bases are shared with TRBD1. The V gene end was trimmed by 2 bases and the J gene end by 8 bases; junction bases not matched to a gene: 8. The CDR3 has 14 amino acids. Germline CDR1 is LGHNA and CDR2 is YSLEER. DNA for the CDR3: TGCGCCAGCAGCCAACCAGGACAGGCGAACGGCTACACCTTC. Translating gives CASSQPGQANGYTF.

The J gene is TRBJ2-7, the V gene TRBV14, with 8 bases that match TRBD2. The CDR3 is made up of 16 amino acids. CDR1 is SGHDN and CDR2 is FVKESK in the germline V gene. V lost 0 bases, J lost 3 bases, and 7 bases stayed unmatched. CDR3 bases: TGTGCCAGCAGCCAAGATGGGCTAGCGGGCCTCTACGAGCAGTACTTC. Translation: CASSQDGLAGLYEQYF.

V and J are TRBV3-1 (or the pseudogene TRBV3-2) and TRBJ1-5, with a weak D call TRBD1 (6 bases). The CDR3 consists of 14 residues. The germline CDR1 and CDR2 sequences are LGHDT and YNNKEL (reference sequence). Deletions cut 3 bases from V and 4 bases from J, with 10 bases between. As DNA, the CDR3 is TGTGCCAGCAGCCAGGGGGCAGGGAATCAGCCCCAGCATTTT. It is translated as CASSQGAGNQPQHF.

The genes are TRBV29-1 and TRBJ1-5, with 7 bases lining up with TRBD1. Germline V gene lookup returns CDR1 SQVTM and CDR2 ANQGSEA. There are 13 residues in the CDR3. V shed 6 bases and J 4 bases; nucleotides not matched to a gene: 6. The CDR3 reads CSVMGQPNQPQHF. CDR3 DNA: TGCAGCGTGATGGGACAGCCTAATCAGCCCCAGCATTTT.

This clone was detected a few times. The rearrangement joins TRBV6-5 to TRBJ2-3; 13 bases match TRBD2. This CDR3 has 14 residues. V trimming: 6 bases; J trimming: 7 bases; junction bases outside the gene matches: 4. Germline loops: CDR1 MNHEY, CDR2 SVGAGI. CDR3 DNA sequence: TGTGCCAGCAGGACGACTAGCGGGGGGAATACGCAGTATTTT. It yields the protein CASRTTSGGNTQYF.

This clone occurred a few times. The V gene is TRBV6-1, the J gene TRBJ1-2; D possibly corresponds to TRBD1 (6 bases). V was clipped by 1 base and J by 2 bases, with 11 bases between them. Germline assignment: CDR1 MNHNS and CDR2 SASEGT. The CDR3 totals 15 residues. CDR3 amino acids: CASSEVQGRNYGYTF. The DNA of the CDR3 is TGTGCCAGCAGTGAAGTGCAGGGGAGAAACTATGGCTACACCTTC.

This clone has just a few counts. The chain couples TRBV7-2 to TRBJ1-3; D not resolved. The germline CDR1 and CDR2 sequences are SGHTA and FQGNSA. The CDR3 covers 14 residues. V was clipped by 0 bases and J by 4 bases, with 7 bases between them. The CDR3, as DNA: TGTGCCAGCAGCTTAGCTGGAGGAGGAAACACCATATATTTT. This encodes CASSLAGGGNTIYF. The full variable domain, rest sourced from reference TRBV7-2 and TRBJ1-3, is GAGVSQSPSNKVTEKGKDVELRCDPISGHTALYWYRQSLGQGLEFLIYFQGNSAPDKSGLPSDRFSAERTGGSVSTLTIQRTQQEDSAVYLCASSLAGGGNTIYFGEGSWLTVV.

J is TRBJ1-4 and V is TRBV6-5, with a tentative D call TRBD1 (6 bases). The CDR3 contains 15 residues. In germline, CDR1 is MNHEY, CDR2 SVGAGI. V dropped 5 bases and J dropped 5 bases, with 15 bases sitting between them. The CDR3 DNA sequence: TGTGCCAGCAGTCTCGGAAGGGGGGGAAATGAAAAACTGTTTTTT. It codes for CASSLGRGGNEKLFF.

This chain uses TRBV27 with TRBJ2-1; 10 bases are shared with TRBD2. The CDR3 is 19 amino acids. In germline, CDR1 is MNHEY, CDR2 SMNVEV (reference sequence). Trimming took 5 bases from V and 2 from J; bases not matched to a gene: 15. In DNA, the CDR3 is TGTGCCAGCAGTCGAGACCGTCCAGCGGGAGGGTACACCTACAATGAGCAGTTCTTC. Translating it yields CASSRDRPAGGYTYNEQFF.

This chain uses TRBV18 with TRBJ2-5, with TRBD2 matching over 8 bases. This CDR3 has 14 amino acids. With 3 bases clipped from V and 5 bases from J, the junction kept 5 bases outside the gene matches. The germline V gene has CDR1 KGHSH and CDR2 LQKENI. CDR3 region: CASSPGRVVETQYF. Written as DNA, the CDR3 is TGTGCCAGCTCACCCGGGAGGGTCGTTGAGACCCAGTACTTC. The full variable domain, its missing parts supplied by reference TRBV18 and TRBJ2-5, is NAGVMQNPRHLVRRRGQEARLRCSPMKGHSHVYWYRQLPEEGLKFMVYLQKENIIDESGMPKERFSAEFPKEGPSILRIQQVVRGDSAAYFCASSPGRVVETQYFGPGTRLLVL.

This clone was seen a few times. V usage is TRBV3-1 (or the pseudogene TRBV3-2) and J usage is TRBJ1-1; possible D gene TRBD1, 6 bases. Germline lookup yields CDR1 LGHDT and CDR2 YNNKEL (reference sequence). V shed 3 bases and J shed 0 bases, with 17 bases lying between them. The CDR3 has 17 amino acids. The CDR3 DNA follows: TGTGCCAGCAGCCAGGTACAGGGATCTACTATGAACACTGAAGCTTTCTTT. This codes for CASSQVQGSTMNTEAFF.

This chain joins TRBV18 and TRBJ1-1; no clear D gene. V was cut by 1 base and J by 4 bases, with 10 bases left in between. This CDR3 has 14 residues. In germline, CDR1 is KGHSH, CDR2 LQKENI. This CDR3 is CASSPQGRGTEAFF. DNA of the CDR3: TGTGCCAGCTCACCACAGGGTCGGGGCACTGAAGCTTTCTTT.

The chain combines TRBV6-1 with TRBJ1-1; the match to TRBD1 covers 8 bases. This CDR3 has 13 amino acids. V shed 9 bases and J 5 bases; nucleotides not matched to a gene: 8. From germline, CDR1 is MNHNS and CDR2 SASEGT. The CDR3 spells CASMHRGDTEAFF. DNA for the CDR3: TGTGCCAGTATGCACAGGGGGGATACTGAAGCTTTCTTT.

The rearrangement joins TRBV7-2 to TRBJ1-2, with 9 positions matching TRBD1. Germline loops: CDR1 SGHTA, CDR2 FQGNSA. With 5 bases clipped from V and 5 bases from J, the junction kept 3 bases outside the gene matches. This CDR3 spans 13 amino acids. CDR3 amino acids: CASSVTGGYGYTF. The CDR3 region has the DNA TGTGCCAGCAGCGTGACAGGGGGTTATGGCTACACCTTC.

The J gene is TRBJ1-1, the V gene TRBV18; the D is unclear. V dropped 6 bases and J dropped 2 bases, with 7 bases sitting between them. CDR1 is KGHSH and CDR2 is LQKENI in the germline V gene. The CDR3 runs to 12 residues. CDR3 sequence: CASSEPNTEAFF. CDR3 bases: TGTGCCAGCTCCGAGCCAAACACTGAAGCTTTCTTT.

The chain employs TRBV27 and TRBJ2-2, with 9 bases lining up with TRBD2. Per germline, CDR1 MNHEY and CDR2 SMNVEV (reference sequence). The trim removed 6 bases at V and 6 bases at J, leaving 14 bases unmatched. CDR3 size: 17 residues. The CDR3 here is CASSLEGSGRIPGELFF. DNA of the CDR3: TGTGCCAGCAGCCTAGAGGGAAGCGGGAGGATCCCCGGGGAGCTGTTTTTT.